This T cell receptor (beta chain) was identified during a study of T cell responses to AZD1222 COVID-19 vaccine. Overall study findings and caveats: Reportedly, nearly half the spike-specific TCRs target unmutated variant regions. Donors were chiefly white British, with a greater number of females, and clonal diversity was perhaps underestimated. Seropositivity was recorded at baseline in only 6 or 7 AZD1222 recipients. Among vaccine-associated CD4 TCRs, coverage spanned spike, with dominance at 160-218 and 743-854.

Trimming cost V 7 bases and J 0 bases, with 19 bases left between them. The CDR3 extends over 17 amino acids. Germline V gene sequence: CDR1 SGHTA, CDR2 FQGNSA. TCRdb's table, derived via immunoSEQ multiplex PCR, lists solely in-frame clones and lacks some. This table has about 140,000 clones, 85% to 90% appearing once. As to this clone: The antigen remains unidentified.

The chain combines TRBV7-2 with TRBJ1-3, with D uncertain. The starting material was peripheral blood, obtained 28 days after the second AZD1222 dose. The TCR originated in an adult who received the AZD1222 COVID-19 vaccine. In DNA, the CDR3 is TGTGCCAGCACCCAACACCCCATGGGGAGCTCTGGAAACACCATATATTTT. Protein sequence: CASTQHPMGSSGNTIYF.